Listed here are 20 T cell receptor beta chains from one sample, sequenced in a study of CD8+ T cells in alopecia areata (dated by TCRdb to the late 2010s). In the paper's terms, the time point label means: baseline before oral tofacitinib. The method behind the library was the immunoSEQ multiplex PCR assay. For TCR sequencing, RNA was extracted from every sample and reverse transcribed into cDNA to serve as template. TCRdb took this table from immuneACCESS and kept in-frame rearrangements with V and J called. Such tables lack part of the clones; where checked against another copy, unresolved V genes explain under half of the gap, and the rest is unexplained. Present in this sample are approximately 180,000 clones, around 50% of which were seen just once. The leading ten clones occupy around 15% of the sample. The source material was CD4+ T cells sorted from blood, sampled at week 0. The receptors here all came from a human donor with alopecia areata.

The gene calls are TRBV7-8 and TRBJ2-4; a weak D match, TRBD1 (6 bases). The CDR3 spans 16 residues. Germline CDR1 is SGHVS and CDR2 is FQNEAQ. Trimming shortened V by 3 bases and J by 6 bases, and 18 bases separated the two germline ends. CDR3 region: CASSLAQGTPGNIQYF. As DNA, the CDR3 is TGTGCCAGCAGCTTGGCGCAGGGGACCCCTGGAAACATTCAGTACTTC.

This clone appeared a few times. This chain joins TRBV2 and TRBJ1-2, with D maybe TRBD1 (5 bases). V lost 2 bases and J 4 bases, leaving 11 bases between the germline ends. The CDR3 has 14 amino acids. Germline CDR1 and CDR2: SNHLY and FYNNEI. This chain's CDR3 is CASSETGNIYGYTF. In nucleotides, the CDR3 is TGTGCCAGCAGTGAAACAGGCAACATCTATGGCTACACCTTC.

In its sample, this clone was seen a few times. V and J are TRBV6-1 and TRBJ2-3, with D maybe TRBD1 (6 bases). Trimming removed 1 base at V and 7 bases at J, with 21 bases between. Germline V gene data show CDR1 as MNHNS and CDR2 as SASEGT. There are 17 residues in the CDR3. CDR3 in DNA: TGTGCCAGCAGTGAAGGGACAGCAGGGGCCCTACCTAATACGCAGTATTTT. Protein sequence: CASSEGTAGALPNTQYF.

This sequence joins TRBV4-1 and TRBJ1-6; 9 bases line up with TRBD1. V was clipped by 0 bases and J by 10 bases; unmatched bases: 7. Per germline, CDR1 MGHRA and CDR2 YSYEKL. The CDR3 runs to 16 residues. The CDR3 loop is CASSQERGTGRSPLHF. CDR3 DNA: TGCGCCAGCAGCCAAGAGAGGGGGACAGGGAGGTCACCCCTCCACTTT.

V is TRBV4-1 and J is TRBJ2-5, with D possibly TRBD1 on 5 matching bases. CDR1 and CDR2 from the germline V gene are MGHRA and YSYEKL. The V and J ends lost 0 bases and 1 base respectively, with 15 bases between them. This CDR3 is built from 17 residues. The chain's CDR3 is CASSQDFTGYVQETQYF. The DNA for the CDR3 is TGCGCCAGCAGCCAAGATTTCACAGGCTACGTCCAAGAGACCCAGTACTTC.

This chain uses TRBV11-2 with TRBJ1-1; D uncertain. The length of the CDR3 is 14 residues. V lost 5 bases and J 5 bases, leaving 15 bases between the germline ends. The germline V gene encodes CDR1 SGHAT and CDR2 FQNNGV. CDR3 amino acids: CASSPGSRGTEAFF. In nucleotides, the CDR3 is TGTGCCAGCAGCCCAGGATCGCGGGGAACTGAAGCTTTCTTT.

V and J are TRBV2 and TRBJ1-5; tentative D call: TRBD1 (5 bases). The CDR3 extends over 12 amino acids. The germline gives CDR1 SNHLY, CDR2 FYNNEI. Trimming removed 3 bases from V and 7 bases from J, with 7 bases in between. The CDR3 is CASSDSGQPQHF. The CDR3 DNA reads TGTGCCAGCAGTGATTCAGGGCAGCCCCAGCATTTT. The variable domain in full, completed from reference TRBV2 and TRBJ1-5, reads EPEVTQTPSHQVTQMGQEVILRCVPISNHLYFYWYRQILGQKVEFLVSFYNNEISEKSEIFDDQFSVERPDGSNFTLKIRSTKLEDSAMYFCASSDSGQPQHFGDGTRLSIL.

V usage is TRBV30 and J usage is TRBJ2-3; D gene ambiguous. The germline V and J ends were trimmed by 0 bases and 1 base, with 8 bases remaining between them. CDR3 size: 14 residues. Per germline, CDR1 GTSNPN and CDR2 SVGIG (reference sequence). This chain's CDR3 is CAWSVVAGTDTQYF. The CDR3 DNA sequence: TGTGCCTGGAGTGTAGTGGCGGGCACAGATACGCAGTATTTT.

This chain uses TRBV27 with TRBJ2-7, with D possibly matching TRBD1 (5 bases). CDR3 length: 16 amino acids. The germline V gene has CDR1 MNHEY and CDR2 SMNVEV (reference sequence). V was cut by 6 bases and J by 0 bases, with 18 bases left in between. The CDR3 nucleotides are TGTGCCAGCAGGCCCTCAGCAGGGTCATTCTCCTACGAGCAGTACTTC. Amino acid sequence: CASRPSAGSFSYEQYF.

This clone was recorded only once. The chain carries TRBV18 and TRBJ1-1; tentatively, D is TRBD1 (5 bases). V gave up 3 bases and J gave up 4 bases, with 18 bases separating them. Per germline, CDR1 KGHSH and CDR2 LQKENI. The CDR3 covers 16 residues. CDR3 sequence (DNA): TGTGCCAGCTCACCCGGACCTCTTGTGGGGGGCACTGAAGCTTTCTTT. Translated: CASSPGPLVGGTEAFF.

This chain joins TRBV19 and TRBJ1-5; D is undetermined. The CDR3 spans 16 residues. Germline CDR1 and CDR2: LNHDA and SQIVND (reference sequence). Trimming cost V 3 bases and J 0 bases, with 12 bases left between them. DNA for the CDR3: TGTGCCAGTAGTATTGGTTTAAGACATAGCAATCAGCCCCAGCATTTT. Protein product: CASSIGLRHSNQPQHF.

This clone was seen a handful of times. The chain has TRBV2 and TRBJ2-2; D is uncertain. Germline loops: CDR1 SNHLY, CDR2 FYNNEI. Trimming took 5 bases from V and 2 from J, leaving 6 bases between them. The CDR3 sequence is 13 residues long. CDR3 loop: CASSQDNTGELFF. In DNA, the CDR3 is TGTGCCAGCAGTCAAGATAACACCGGGGAGCTGTTTTTT.

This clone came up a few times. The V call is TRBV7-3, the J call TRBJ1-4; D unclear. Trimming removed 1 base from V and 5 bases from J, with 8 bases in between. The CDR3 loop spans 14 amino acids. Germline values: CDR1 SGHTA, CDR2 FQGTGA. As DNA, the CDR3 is TGTGCCAGCAGCTTAAACGGGCAGAATGAAAAACTGTTTTTT. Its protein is CASSLNGQNEKLFF.

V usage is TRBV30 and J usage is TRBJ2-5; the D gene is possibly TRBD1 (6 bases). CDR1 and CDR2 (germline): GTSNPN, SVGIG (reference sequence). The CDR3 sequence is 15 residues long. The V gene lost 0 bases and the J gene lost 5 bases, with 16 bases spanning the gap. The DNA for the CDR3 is TGTGCCTGGAGTGTAATGTCAGGGGCCGGGGAGACCCAGTACTTC. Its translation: CAWSVMSGAGETQYF.

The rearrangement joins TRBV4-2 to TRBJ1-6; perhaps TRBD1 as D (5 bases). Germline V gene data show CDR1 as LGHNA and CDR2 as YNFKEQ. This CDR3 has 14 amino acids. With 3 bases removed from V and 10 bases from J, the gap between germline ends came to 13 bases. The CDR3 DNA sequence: TGTGCCAGCAGCCAGGGGGACCGTGGGTCACCCCTCCACTTT. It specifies CASSQGDRGSPLHF.

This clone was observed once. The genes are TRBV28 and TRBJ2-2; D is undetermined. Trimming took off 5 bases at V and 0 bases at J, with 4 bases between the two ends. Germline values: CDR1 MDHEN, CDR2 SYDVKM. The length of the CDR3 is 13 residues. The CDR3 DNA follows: TGTGCCAGCAGTCACCCGAACACCGGGGAGCTGTTTTTT. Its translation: CASSHPNTGELFF.

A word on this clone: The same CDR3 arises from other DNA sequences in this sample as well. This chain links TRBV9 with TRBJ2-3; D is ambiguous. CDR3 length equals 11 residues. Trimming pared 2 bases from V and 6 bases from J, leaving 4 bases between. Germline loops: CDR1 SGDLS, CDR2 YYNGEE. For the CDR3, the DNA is TGTGCCAGCAGCGTGGGGGATACGCAGTATTTT. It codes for CASSVGDTQYF.

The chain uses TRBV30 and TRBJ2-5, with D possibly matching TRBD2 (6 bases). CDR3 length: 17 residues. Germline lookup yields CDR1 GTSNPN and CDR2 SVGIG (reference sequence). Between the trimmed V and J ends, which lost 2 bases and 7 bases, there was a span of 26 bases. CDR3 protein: CAWSTGLGGVFRGTQYF. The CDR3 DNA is TGTGCCTGGAGTACGGGGCTAGGCGGGGTGTTCCGGGGGACCCAGTACTTC.

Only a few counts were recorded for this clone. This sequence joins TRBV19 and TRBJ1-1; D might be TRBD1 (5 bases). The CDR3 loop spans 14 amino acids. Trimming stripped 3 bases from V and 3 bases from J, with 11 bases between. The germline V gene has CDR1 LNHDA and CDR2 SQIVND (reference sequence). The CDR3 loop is CASSIRTKDTEAFF. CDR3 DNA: TGTGCCAGTAGTATCAGGACAAAGGACACTGAAGCTTTCTTT.

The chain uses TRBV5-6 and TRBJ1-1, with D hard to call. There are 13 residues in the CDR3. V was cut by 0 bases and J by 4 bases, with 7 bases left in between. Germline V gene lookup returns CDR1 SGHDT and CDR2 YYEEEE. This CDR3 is CASSLGVATEAFF. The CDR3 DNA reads TGTGCCAGCAGCTTGGGGGTGGCCACTGAAGCTTTCTTT.